One sample yielded the 9 T cell receptor beta chains listed below, sequenced in a study of immune evolution from preneoplasia to lung adenocarcinoma. The method was immunoSEQ multiplex PCR; TCRdb's version includes in-frame clones alone and lacks a portion of them. This table holds around 20,000 clones, less than 80% found once. The sequencing input was FFPE invasive lung adenocarcinoma tissue. Receptors originate from a person in their sixties with lung adenocarcinoma.

The J gene is TRBJ1-2, the V gene TRBV30; D gene ambiguous. Per the germline V gene, CDR1 is GTSNPN and CDR2 is SVGIG (reference sequence). The CDR3 is 15 amino acids. The ends were cut back, 4 bases at V and 5 bases at J, with 20 bases in the middle. CDR3 sequence: CAWTPGRVGGYGYTF. For the CDR3, the DNA is TGTGCCTGGACCCCGGGGAGGGTTGGCGGTTATGGCTACACCTTC.

This chain connects TRBV5-1 to TRBJ2-3; D might be TRBD1 or TRBD2, each matching 5 bases. The CDR3 is 18 amino acids. The V end was cut by 0 bases, the J end by 3 bases, with 20 bases between. Germline V lookup: CDR1 SGHRS, CDR2 YFSETQ. CDR3 in DNA: TGCGCCAGCAGCTTGGGCACCCGGGGCCCCGGGGAAACAGATACGCAGTATTTT. As protein: CASSLGTRGPGETDTQYF.

The chain uses TRBV2 and TRBJ2-2; D is undetermined. The CDR3 consists of 13 residues. The V and J ends lost 4 bases and 8 bases respectively, with 11 bases between them. In germline, CDR1 is SNHLY, CDR2 FYNNEI. CDR3 DNA: TGTGCCAGCAGTGGGGCGGTAGGGGGGGAGCTGTTTTTT. Encoded protein: CASSGAVGGELFF.

The rearrangement uses TRBV5-6 and TRBJ2-2; D is possibly TRBD1 (6 bases). CDR1 and CDR2 (germline): SGHDT, YYEEEE. This CDR3 is 17 amino acids long. Trimming removed 4 bases from V and 4 bases from J, with 20 bases in between. Here the CDR3 reads CASSQDKEGDRTGELFF. DNA for the CDR3: TGTGCCAGCAGCCAGGATAAAGAGGGGGACCGCACCGGGGAGCTGTTTTTT.

The rearrangement links TRBV10-3 to TRBJ1-1; D is unclear. Germline values: CDR1 ENHRY, CDR2 SYGVKD. V lost 4 bases and J 2 bases, leaving 8 bases between the germline ends. The CDR3 runs to 13 residues. The CDR3 is CAISGLLNTEAFF. CDR3 in DNA: TGTGCCATCAGTGGGCTTCTAAACACTGAAGCTTTCTTT.

V gene TRBV19 combines with J gene TRBJ2-7, with D possibly matching TRBD1 (6 bases). The CDR3 extends over 15 amino acids. The V and J ends lost 5 bases and 7 bases respectively, with 21 bases between them. CDR1 and CDR2 (germline): LNHDA, SQIVND (reference sequence). The CDR3 is CASSFERQGRREQYF. The CDR3 nucleotides are TGTGCCAGTAGTTTCGAACGTCAGGGGCGCCGGGAGCAGTACTTC.

The V call is TRBV19, the J call TRBJ2-7; D is unresolved. Per the germline V gene, CDR1 is LNHDA and CDR2 is SQIVND (reference sequence). The germline V and J ends were trimmed by 5 bases and 3 bases, with 17 bases remaining between them. The CDR3 runs 15 residues. CDR3 sequence (DNA): TGTGCCAGTAGTCCACAACACCCAGGTGACTACGAGCAGTACTTC. It translates to CASSPQHPGDYEQYF.

This clone came up once. The junction and the germline gene differ at one end; a read error may be behind it. The sample carries other DNA sequences with the same CDR3. The chain recombines TRBV5-5 with TRBJ2-2; 11 bases are a match to TRBD2. Germline assignment: CDR1 SGHKS and CDR2 YYEKEE (reference sequence). CDR3 size: 15 residues. The CDR3 coding sequence is TGTGCTAGCAGCTTCCTAGCGGGAGGTCCCGGGGAGCTGTTTTTT. This sequence encodes CASSFLAGGPGELFF. Supplemented by reference TRBV5-5 and TRBJ2-2, the full variable domain reads DAGVTQSPTHLIKTRGQQVTLRCSPISGHKSVSWYQQVLGQGPQFIFQYYEKEERGRGNFPDRFSARQFPNYSSELNVNALLLGDSALYLCASSFLAGGPGELFFGEGSRLTVL.

This clone appeared a few times. The rearrangement uses TRBV29-1 and TRBJ2-7; 10 nucleotides match TRBD2. Per germline, CDR1 SQVTM and CDR2 ANQGSEA. V lost 5 bases and J lost 3; bases outside the gene matches: 4. The CDR3 sequence is 13 residues long. In DNA, the CDR3 is TGCAGCGTTAGCGGGAGGGACCACTACGAGCAGTACTTC. Protein sequence: CSVSGRDHYEQYF.